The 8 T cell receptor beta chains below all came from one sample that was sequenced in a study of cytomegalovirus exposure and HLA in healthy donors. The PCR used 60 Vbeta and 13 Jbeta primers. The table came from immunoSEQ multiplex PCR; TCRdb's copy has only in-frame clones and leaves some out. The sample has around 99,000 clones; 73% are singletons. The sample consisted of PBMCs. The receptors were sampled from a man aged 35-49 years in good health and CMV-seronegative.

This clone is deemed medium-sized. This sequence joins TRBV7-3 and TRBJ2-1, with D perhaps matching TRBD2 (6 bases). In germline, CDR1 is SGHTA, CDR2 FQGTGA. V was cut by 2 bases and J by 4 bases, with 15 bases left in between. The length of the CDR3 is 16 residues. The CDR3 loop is CASSLGPRGGYNEQFF. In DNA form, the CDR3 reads TGTGCCAGCAGCTTAGGACCGAGGGGAGGATACAATGAGCAGTTCTTC.

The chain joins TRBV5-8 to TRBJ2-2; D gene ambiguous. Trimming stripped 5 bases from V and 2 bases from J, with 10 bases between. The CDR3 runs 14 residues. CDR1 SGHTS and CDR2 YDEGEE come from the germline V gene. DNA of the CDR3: TGTGCCAGCAGGTTGCCGTTTAACACCGGGGAGCTGTTTTTT. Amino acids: CASRLPFNTGELFF.

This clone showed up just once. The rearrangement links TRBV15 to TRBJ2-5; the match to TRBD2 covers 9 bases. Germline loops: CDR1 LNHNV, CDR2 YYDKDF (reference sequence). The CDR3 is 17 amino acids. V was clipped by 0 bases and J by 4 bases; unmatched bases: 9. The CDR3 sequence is CATSRDARGGRGETQYF. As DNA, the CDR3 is TGTGCCACCAGCAGAGATGCGCGGGGGGGCCGTGGAGAGACCCAGTACTTC. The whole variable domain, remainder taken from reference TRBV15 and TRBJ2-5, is DAMVIQNPRYQVTQFGKPVTLSCSQTLNHNVMYWYQQKSSQAPKLLFHYYDKDFNNEADTPDNFQSRRPNTSFCFLDIRSPGLGDTAMYLCATSRDARGGRGETQYFGPGTRLLVL.

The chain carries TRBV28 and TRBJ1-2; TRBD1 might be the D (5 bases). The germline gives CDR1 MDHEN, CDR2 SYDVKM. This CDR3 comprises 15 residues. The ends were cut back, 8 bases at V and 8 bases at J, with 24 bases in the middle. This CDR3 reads CASSERGRFSRGYTF. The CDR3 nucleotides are TGTGCCAGCTCGGAGCGGGGACGGTTCTCTCGGGGCTACACCTTC.

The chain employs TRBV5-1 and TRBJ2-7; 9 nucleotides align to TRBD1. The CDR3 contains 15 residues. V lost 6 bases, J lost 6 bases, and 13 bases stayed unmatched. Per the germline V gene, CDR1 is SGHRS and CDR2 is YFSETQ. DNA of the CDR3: TGCGCCAGCACCTCTCCTGACAGGGGGGTATCCGAGCAGTACTTC. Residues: CASTSPDRGVSEQYF.

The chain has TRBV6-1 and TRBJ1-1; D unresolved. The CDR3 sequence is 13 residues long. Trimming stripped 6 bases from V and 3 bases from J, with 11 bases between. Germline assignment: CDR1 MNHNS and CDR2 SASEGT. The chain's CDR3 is CASRLGKDTEAFF. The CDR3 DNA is TGTGCCAGCAGACTAGGGAAGGACACTGAAGCTTTCTTT.

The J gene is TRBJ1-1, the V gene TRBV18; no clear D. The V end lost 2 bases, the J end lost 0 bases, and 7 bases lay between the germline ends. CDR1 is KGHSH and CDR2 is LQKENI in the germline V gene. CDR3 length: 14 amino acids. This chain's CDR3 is CASSPYQVNTEAFF. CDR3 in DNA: TGTGCCAGCTCACCATACCAGGTGAACACTGAAGCTTTCTTT.

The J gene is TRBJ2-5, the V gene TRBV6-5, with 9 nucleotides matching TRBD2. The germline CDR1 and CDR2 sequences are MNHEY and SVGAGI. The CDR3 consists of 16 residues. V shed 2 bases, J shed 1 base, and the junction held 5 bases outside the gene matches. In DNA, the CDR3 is TGTGCCAGCAGTTACCCGAGTAGCGGGGGCCAAGAGACCCAGTACTTC. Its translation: CASSYPSSGGQETQYF.